The 15 T cell receptor beta chains below were found in one sample sequenced in a study of cytomegalovirus exposure and HLA in healthy donors. PCR was performed using 60 Vbeta and 13 Jbeta primers. Measured with immunoSEQ multiplex PCR; TCRdb has only the in-frame clones, and not every one. In the table there are roughly 170,000 clones, 71% of which are singletons. The sample comprised PBMCs. These receptors were collected from a girl aged 10 to 17 in good health and CMV-seronegative.

The chain recombines TRBV19 with TRBJ1-2; D might be TRBD1 (6 bases). Trimming shortened V by 5 bases and J by 8 bases, and 18 bases separated the two germline ends. The CDR3 covers 14 residues. CDR1 is LNHDA, CDR2 SQIVND, per germline (reference sequence). DNA of the CDR3: TGTGCCAGTAGTGTGCAAACAGGGTCGGGCGGCTACACCTTC. This gives the protein CASSVQTGSGGYTF. Looking up the rest from reference TRBV19 and TRBJ1-2 gives the full variable domain: DGGITQSPKYLFRKEGQNVTLSCEQNLNHDAMYWYRQDPGQGLRLIYYSQIVNDFQKGDIAEGYSVSREKKESFPLTVTSAQKNPTAFYLCASSVQTGSGGYTFGSGTRLTVV.

The V call is TRBV12-2, the J call TRBJ2-7; the D call TRBD2 from the table was never checked on the DNA. TRBV12-2 is shown as a pseudogene. The CDR3 spans 12 residues. The CDR3 reads CASRDSSYEQYF. Written as DNA, the CDR3 is TGTGCAAGTCGAGACTCCTCCTACGAGCAGTACTTC.

A few counts support this clone. V usage is TRBV28 and J usage is TRBJ1-5, with D possibly being TRBD1 (5 bases). Germline-derived CDR1 and CDR2 are MDHEN and SYDVKM. V was pared by 6 bases and J by 1 base, with 10 bases between. The CDR3 loop spans 14 amino acids. The CDR3 nucleotides read TGTGCCAGCAGCCCCGGGGGGAGCAATCAGCCCCAGCATTTT. This codes for CASSPGGSNQPQHF. Filled out from reference TRBV28 and TRBJ1-5, the complete variable domain reads DVKVTQSSRYLVKRTGEKVFLECVQDMDHENMFWYRQDPGLGLRLIYFSYDVKMKEKGDIPEGYSVSREKKERFSLILESASTNQTSMYLCASSPGGSNQPQHFGDGTRLSIL.

The chain carries TRBV2 and TRBJ1-1, with D possibly TRBD1 on 5 matching bases. Trimming stripped 9 bases from V and 6 bases from J, with 11 bases between. This CDR3 spans 11 amino acids. Germline V gives CDR1 SNHLY, CDR2 FYNNEI. This CDR3 reads CARIRAPEAFF. The CDR3 coding sequence is TGTGCCAGGATCAGGGCTCCTGAAGCTTTCTTT.

V usage is TRBV5-1 and J usage is TRBJ1-1, with D possibly TRBD1 on 5 matching bases. V was trimmed by 0 bases and J by 0 bases, leaving 6 bases between them. The CDR3 loop spans 14 amino acids. Germline CDR1 and CDR2: SGHRS and YFSETQ. The CDR3 nucleotides read TGCGCCAGCAGCTTGGTAGGGGTGAACACTGAAGCTTTCTTT. Protein sequence: CASSLVGVNTEAFF.

The rearrangement uses TRBV12-5 and TRBJ2-1; D call uncertain. The V end lost 1 base, the J end lost 8 bases, and 9 bases lay between the germline ends. The germline CDR1 and CDR2 sequences are LGHNT and FRNRAP. The CDR3 length is 13 residues. The chain's CDR3 is CASGLGPLDEQFF. In DNA, the CDR3 is TGTGCTAGTGGTTTGGGGCCCTTGGATGAGCAGTTCTTC.

The chain joins TRBV7-3 to TRBJ2-3; 12 nucleotides line up with TRBD2. The CDR3 is 16 amino acids. V dropped 5 bases and J dropped 2; count of bases not matched to a gene: 5. Germline assignment: CDR1 SGHTA and CDR2 FQGTGA. This chain's CDR3 is CASSPRLAGDTDTQYF. In nucleotides, the CDR3 is TGTGCCAGCAGCCCCAGACTAGCGGGGGACACAGATACGCAGTATTTT. The whole variable domain, filled in from reference TRBV7-3 and TRBJ2-3, reads GAGVSQTPSNKVTEKGKYVELRCDPISGHTALYWYRQSLGQGPEFLIYFQGTGAADDSGLPNDRFFAVRPEGSVSTLKIQRTERGDSAVYLCASSPRLAGDTDTQYFGPGTRLTVL.

The V call is TRBV14, the J call TRBJ1-1; D unresolved. Trimming stripped 4 bases from V and 5 bases from J, with 17 bases between. CDR1 SGHDN and CDR2 FVKESK come from the germline V gene. The CDR3 consists of 15 residues. In DNA, the CDR3 is TGTGCCAGCAGCCCATCGCCGGTAGTACGGACTGAAGCTTTCTTT. Translation: CASSPSPVVRTEAFF.

This chain links TRBV7-8 with TRBJ1-2, with a tentative D call TRBD1 (6 bases). Trimming shortened V by 1 base and J by 3 bases, and 6 bases separated the two germline ends. In germline, CDR1 is SGHVS, CDR2 FQNEAQ. The CDR3 has 13 residues. CDR3: CASSLGTDYGYTF. The CDR3 DNA is TGTGCCAGCAGCTTAGGGACAGACTATGGCTACACCTTC.

V and J are TRBV18 and TRBJ2-1; possible D gene TRBD2, 6 bases. Germline CDR1 and CDR2: KGHSH and LQKENI. The CDR3 runs to 17 residues. V lost 3 bases, J lost 3 bases, and 18 bases lay in between. CDR3 in DNA: TGTGCCAGCTCACCGACCCCGAACCTAGCGTTCTACAATGAGCAGTTCTTC. Its translation is CASSPTPNLAFYNEQFF.

This clone showed up just a few times. This chain links TRBV15 with TRBJ2-7; D unresolved. Trimming took 1 base from V and 2 from J, leaving 18 bases between them. This CDR3 is built from 17 residues. Germline V gives CDR1 LNHNV, CDR2 YYDKDF (reference sequence). The CDR3, as DNA: TGTGCCACCAGCAGAGCCAGGATCTTTCTCCGGCCCTACGAGCAGTACTTC. It encodes CATSRARIFLRPYEQYF.

The chain recombines TRBV6-5 with TRBJ1-4, with D possibly matching TRBD1 (5 bases). The CDR3 contains 15 residues. The ends were cut back, 6 bases at V and 1 base at J, with 12 bases in the middle. Germline CDR1 and CDR2: MNHEY and SVGAGI. CDR3: CASSLTGGTNEKLFF. The CDR3 DNA sequence: TGTGCCAGCAGCCTGACCGGGGGAACTAATGAAAAACTGTTTTTT.

This chain connects TRBV9 to TRBJ1-1; tentative D call: TRBD1 (6 bases). The CDR3 contains 15 residues. Looked up from germline, CDR1 is SGDLS and CDR2 is YYNGEE. Trimming removed 0 bases at V and 7 bases at J, with 16 bases between. The CDR3 is CASSVEAGDWSEAFF. CDR3 sequence (DNA): TGTGCCAGCAGCGTAGAGGCAGGGGATTGGAGTGAAGCTTTCTTT.

This chain links TRBV18 with TRBJ1-5, with 10 bases fitting TRBD1. The CDR3 loop spans 15 amino acids. Germline assignment: CDR1 KGHSH and CDR2 LQKENI. The ends lost 6 bases at V and 5 bases at J; junction bases unmatched: 7. The CDR3 sequence is CASSSLGTGDQPQHF. In DNA, the CDR3 is TGTGCCAGCTCTAGTCTCGGGACAGGGGATCAGCCCCAGCATTTT.

This rearrangement joins TRBV5-1 to TRBJ2-3, with 10 positions matching TRBD1. The CDR3 runs to 15 residues. The germline gives CDR1 SGHRS, CDR2 YFSETQ. With 4 bases clipped from V and 4 bases from J, the junction kept 6 bases outside the gene matches. CDR3 sequence (DNA): TGCGCCAGCAGCCCGACAGGGGGCTTGGCAGATACGCAGTATTTT. This translates into CASSPTGGLADTQYF. The variable domain in full, completed from reference TRBV5-1 and TRBJ2-3, reads KAGVTQTPRYLIKTRGQQVTLSCSPISGHRSVSWYQQTPGQGLQFLFEYFSETQRNKGNFPGRFSGRQFSNSRSEMNVSTLELGDSALYLCASSPTGGLADTQYFGPGTRLTVL.